This TCR beta chain was identified during a study of identical twins. The sample holds many counts of this clonotype. No antigen is known for it. Study-level findings and limits: Recombination models fit unrelated individuals' TCR alpha sharing but underestimated twins'. Abundant cord blood beta clonotypes carried fewer insertions; memory repertoires showed none.

V shed 5 bases, J shed 4 bases, and the junction held 12 bases outside the gene matches. The germline V gene encodes CDR1 DFQATT and CDR2 SNEGSKA (reference sequence). The CDR3 is 16 amino acids. Template switching created a universal primer site, and the cDNA included unique molecular identifiers. From the 5' RACE reads, TCRdb called clonotypes with MiXCR, one entry per CDR3 protein. The sample has more than 650,000 distinct CDR3 sequences, approximately 6% seen once. Sequencing was carried out using naive T cells sorted from blood. V and J are TRBV20-1 and TRBJ2-1; 9 bases are shared with TRBD2. The receptor's source is a young man in good health. CDR3 residues: CSAGTKAGGVYNEQFF. DNA for the CDR3: TGCAGTGCTGGAACTAAAGCGGGAGGAGTATACAATGAGCAGTTCTTC.